The 16 T cell receptor beta chains given below trace back to one sample, sequenced in a study. TCRdb processed the 5' RACE reads anew with MiXCR; each CDR3 protein has one entry. The data hold over 25,000 distinct CDR3 sequences, with roughly 24% observed a single time. The sample taken for sequencing was naive CD4+ T cells sorted from a lymph node. Subset given: naive CD4+ T cells, CD4+CD45RA+CD25-. The source is a female donor with breast cancer.

This clonotype is medium-sized (0.01 to 0.1%) within its sample. This chain joins TRBV9 and TRBJ1-5; TRBD1 is a possible D gene (6 bases). CDR3 length equals 14 residues. V was clipped by 0 bases and J by 7 bases, with 11 bases between them. Germline V CDR1 and CDR2: SGDLS, YYNGEE. This CDR3 is CASSVGGAKQPQHF. DNA of the CDR3: TGTGCCAGCAGCGTAGGGGGGGCCAAGCAGCCCCAGCATTTT.

By sample share, this clonotype is medium-sized. This chain connects TRBV2 to TRBJ2-4; D is ambiguous. The CDR3 length is 16 residues. V was shortened by 5 bases and J by 2 bases, with 16 bases between the two germline ends. The germline V gene encodes CDR1 SNHLY and CDR2 FYNNEI. Written as DNA, the CDR3 is TGTGCCAGCAGTCTTTTCTCTCCGATATCCAAAAACATTCAGTACTTC. As protein: CASSLFSPISKNIQYF.

This clonotype was detected only a few times. V is TRBV5-6 and J is TRBJ1-5; the match to TRBD1 covers 9 bases. Losses at the gene ends were 10 bases for V and 1 base for J; bases not matched to a gene: 12. There are 16 residues in the CDR3. Germline values: CDR1 SGHDT, CDR2 YYEEEE. The CDR3 loop is CAVPGQGLRSNQPQHF. The CDR3 DNA follows: TGTGCCGTTCCAGGACAGGGGTTAAGAAGCAATCAGCCCCAGCATTTT.

The rearrangement uses TRBV7-3 and TRBJ2-5; D is perhaps TRBD1 or TRBD2 (5 bases each). In germline, CDR1 is SGHTA, CDR2 FQGTGA. CDR3 length equals 13 residues. The V end was cut by 2 bases, the J end by 5 bases, with 9 bases between. The CDR3 loop is CASSLGGTETQYF. CDR3 coding DNA: TGTGCCAGCAGCTTAGGGGGTACGGAGACCCAGTACTTC. Variable domain in full (rest from reference TRBV7-3 and TRBJ2-5): GAGVSQTPSNKVTEKGKYVELRCDPISGHTALYWYRQSLGQGPEFLIYFQGTGAADDSGLPNDRFFAVRPEGSVSTLKIQRTERGDSAVYLCASSLGGTETQYFGPGTRLLVL.

In its sample, this clonotype is medium-sized. CDR3: CASSTGRTGRYEAFF. The CDR3 DNA reads as TGTGCCAGTAGTACCGGACGGACAGGGCGCTACGAAGCTTTCTTT. V is TRBV19 and J is TRBJ1-1; 8 bases agree with TRBD1. Trimming removed 4 bases from V and 8 bases from J; junction bases left unmatched: 12. The germline V gene has CDR1 LNHDA and CDR2 SQIVND (reference sequence). This CDR3 is 15 amino acids long.

This chain joins TRBV20-1 and TRBJ2-1; 9 nucleotides align to TRBD2. The V and J ends lost 3 bases and 4 bases, in that order; junction bases with no gene match: 4. Germline values: CDR1 DFQATT, CDR2 SNEGSKA (reference sequence). CDR3 length: 14 amino acids. CDR3 nucleotide sequence: TGCAGTGCTAGTCAAACTAGCGGGTACAATGAGCAGTTCTTC. Translated: CSASQTSGYNEQFF.

This clonotype was observed a handful of times. The chain employs TRBV29-1 and TRBJ2-3, with a weak D call TRBD2 (6 bases). In germline, CDR1 is SQVTM, CDR2 ANQGSEA. The CDR3 has 13 amino acids. Between the trimmed V and J ends, which lost 4 bases and 5 bases, there was a span of 13 bases. For the CDR3, the DNA is TGCAGCGTTGGACTAGGAAAAAGAGATACGCAGTATTTT. This encodes CSVGLGKRDTQYF.

A single count supports this clonotype. J is TRBJ1-1 and V is TRBV5-1; 7 nucleotides match TRBD1. Germline V CDR1 and CDR2: SGHRS, YFSETQ. After removal of 4 bases from V and 4 bases from J, the junction contained 7 bases not matched to a gene. The CDR3 has 14 amino acids. DNA for the CDR3: TGCGCCAGCAGCAGGGGACAGTCGGGCACTGAAGCTTTCTTT. Translated, it gives CASSRGQSGTEAFF.

This clonotype was picked up many times. This chain connects TRBV25-1 to TRBJ1-2, with unresolved D. V lost 3 bases and J 4 bases, leaving 6 bases between the germline ends. The CDR3 has 12 residues. CDR1 and CDR2 from the germline V gene are MGHDK and SYGVNS. The CDR3 bases are TGTGCCAGCAGTGATCCCGGCTATGGCTACACCTTC. Protein: CASSDPGYGYTF.

This clonotype has just a few counts. The V and J genes are TRBV4-1 and TRBJ2-1, with 10 nucleotides matching TRBD1. Germline loops: CDR1 MGHRA, CDR2 YSYEKL. The J segment lost 1 base and the V segment lost 3 bases, leaving 3 bases of the junction unmatched. The CDR3 loop spans 16 amino acids. DNA for the CDR3: TGCGCCAGCAGCCAGCGGGGACAGGGGTCCTACAATGAGCAGTTCTTC. Translation: CASSQRGQGSYNEQFF.

The V gene is TRBV9, the J gene TRBJ2-3; either TRBD1 or TRBD2 may fit D (6 bases each). The CDR3 loop spans 16 amino acids. The germline V gene has CDR1 SGDLS and CDR2 YYNGEE. The ends were cut back, 0 bases at V and 1 base at J, with 12 bases in the middle. The chain's CDR3 is CASSVGTGTGTDTQYF. CDR3 bases: TGTGCCAGCAGCGTAGGCACAGGGACTGGCACAGATACGCAGTATTTT.

J is TRBJ1-6 and V is TRBV12-3 or TRBV12-4; D is perhaps TRBD1 (5 bases). This CDR3 spans 14 amino acids. V was trimmed by 3 bases and J by 7 bases, leaving 10 bases between them. CDR3 loop: CASSFVQGNSPLHF. The CDR3, as DNA: TGTGCCAGCAGTTTTGTGCAGGGCAATTCACCCCTCCACTTT.

The chain uses TRBV5-1 and TRBJ1-1, with TRBD1 matching 7 bases. The CDR3 extends over 16 amino acids. Trimming removed 3 bases from V and 2 bases from J; junction bases left unmatched: 10. Per germline, CDR1 SGHRS and CDR2 YFSETQ. The CDR3 region has the DNA TGCGCCAGCAGCTCGGAGTGGACAGGAGGTAACACTGAAGCTTTCTTT. This gives the protein CASSSEWTGGNTEAFF. The whole variable domain, filled in from reference TRBV5-1 and TRBJ1-1, reads KAGVTQTPRYLIKTRGQQVTLSCSPISGHRSVSWYQQTPGQGLQFLFEYFSETQRNKGNFPGRFSGRQFSNSRSEMNVSTLELGDSALYLCASSSEWTGGNTEAFFGQGTRLTVV.

The table lists this clonotype with many counts. The genes are TRBV28 and TRBJ1-6; D is ambiguous. Trimming stripped 3 bases from V and 6 bases from J, with 9 bases between. From germline, CDR1 is MDHEN and CDR2 SYDVKM. The CDR3 loop spans 14 amino acids. In DNA, the CDR3 is TGTGCCAGCAGTTTCGGTCATTCTAATTCACCCCTCCACTTT. Translation: CASSFGHSNSPLHF.

Only a few counts were recorded for this clonotype. The gene calls are TRBV12-3 or TRBV12-4 and TRBJ1-1; the D gene is possibly TRBD1 (6 bases). Trimming stripped 6 bases from V and 1 base from J, with 15 bases between. The CDR3 is 15 residues long. The CDR3 reads CASSHNRVGNTEAFF. The CDR3 nucleotides are TGTGCCAGCAGCCACAACAGGGTAGGGAACACTGAAGCTTTCTTT.

Details on this clonotype: A much larger clone is a single base away; this may be a read error. V is TRBV7-6 and J is TRBJ2-1; a possible D gene is TRBD2 (6 bases). Germline CDR1 is SGHVS and CDR2 is FNYEAQ. The CDR3 contains 15 residues. Trimming removed 4 bases from V and 5 bases from J, with 15 bases in between. CDR3 in DNA: TGTGCCAGCAGCTCTACGGGAGACCCCCACAATGAGCAGTTCTTC. This codes for CASSSTGDPHNEQFF.